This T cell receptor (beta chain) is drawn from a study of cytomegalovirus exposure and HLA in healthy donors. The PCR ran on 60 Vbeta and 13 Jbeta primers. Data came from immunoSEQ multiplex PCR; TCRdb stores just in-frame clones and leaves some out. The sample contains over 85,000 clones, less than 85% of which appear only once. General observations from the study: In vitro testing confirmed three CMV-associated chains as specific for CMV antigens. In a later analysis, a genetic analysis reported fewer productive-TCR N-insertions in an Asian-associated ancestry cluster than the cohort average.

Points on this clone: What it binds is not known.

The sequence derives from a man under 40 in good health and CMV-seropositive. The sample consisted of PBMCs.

Here the CDR3 DNA reads TGTGCCAGCAGTTATCTTCGGACAGGGGGCGGAGAAAAACTGTTTTTT. Protein product: CASSYLRTGGGEKLFF. The V call is TRBV6-5, the J call TRBJ1-4, with TRBD1 matching over 11 bases. CDR1 and CDR2 (germline): MNHEY, SVGAGI. V shed 3 bases and J 8 bases; nucleotides not matched to a gene: 8. The CDR3 covers 16 residues.